Listed below are T cell receptor beta chains from one sample, sequenced in a study. TCRdb processed the 5' RACE reads anew with MiXCR; each CDR3 protein has one entry. In the table there are about 62,000 distinct CDR3 sequences, about 31% of which are singletons. The sample consisted of tumor-infiltrating naive CD4+ T cells sorted from the breast tumor. Receptors originate from a female donor with breast cancer. Both conserved end residues are part of each CDR3. The order of the fields is D gene, J gene, V gene, clone size, CDR3 protein, CDR3 DNA. The D gene is left open where the match is weak. The size entry is marked missing in some rows and otherwise reads once, few, many or a size class.

d_gene: NA
j_gene: TRBJ2-5
v_gene: TRBV15
abundance: many
CDR3aa: CATSRDKLAETQYF
CDR3nt: TGTGCCACCAGCAGAGATAAGTTGGCAGAGACCCAGTACTTC

d_gene: NA
j_gene: TRBJ2-3
v_gene: TRBV10-3
abundance: NA
CDR3aa: CAINKGDTQYF
CDR3nt: TGTGCCATCAACAAGGGGGATACGCAGTATTTT

d_gene: NA
j_gene: TRBJ2-2
v_gene: TRBV9
abundance: NA
CDR3aa: CASSLTLNTGELFF
CDR3nt: TGTGCCAGCAGCCTCACTTTGAACACCGGGGAGCTGTTTTTT

d_gene: TRBD1
j_gene: TRBJ1-2
v_gene: TRBV4-2
abundance: NA
CDR3aa: CASSQASRGQGGYTF
CDR3nt: TGTGCCAGCAGCCAGGCCTCCAGGGGGCAGGGTGGCTACACCTTC

d_gene: TRBD2
j_gene: TRBJ2-2
v_gene: TRBV20-1
abundance: NA
CDR3aa: CSAASGRAMGTGELFF
CDR3nt: TGCAGTGCTGCTAGCGGGAGGGCCATGGGGACCGGGGAGCTGTTTTTT

d_gene: TRBD2
j_gene: TRBJ2-2
v_gene: TRBV9
abundance: few
CDR3aa: CASSPREGSTNTGELFF
CDR3nt: TGTGCCAGCAGCCCCCGGGAGGGGTCGACGAACACCGGGGAGCTGTTTTTT

d_gene: TRBD1
j_gene: TRBJ2-2
v_gene: TRBV5-1
abundance: few
CDR3aa: CASGRGTGELFF
CDR3nt: TGCGCCAGCGGCAGGGGGACCGGGGAGCTGTTTTTT

d_gene: TRBD2
j_gene: TRBJ2-3
v_gene: TRBV4-3
abundance: many
CDR3aa: CASSPRSGRPADTQYF
CDR3nt: TGCGCCAGCAGCCCCAGGAGCGGGAGGCCTGCGGATACGCAGTATTTT

d_gene: NA
j_gene: TRBJ1-3
v_gene: TRBV15
abundance: few
CDR3aa: CATSRDREPGNTIYF
CDR3nt: TGTGCCACCAGCAGAGACAGGGAACCTGGAAACACCATATATTTT

d_gene: NA
j_gene: TRBJ2-3
v_gene: TRBV27
abundance: NA
CDR3aa: CASRRINTDTQYF
CDR3nt: TGTGCCAGTAGACGGATAAACACAGATACGCAGTATTTT

d_gene: TRBD1
j_gene: TRBJ1-2
v_gene: TRBV28
abundance: NA
CDR3aa: CASRIQGALHGYTF
CDR3nt: TGTGCCAGCAGAATACAGGGGGCGCTTCATGGCTACACCTTC

d_gene: NA
j_gene: TRBJ2-5
v_gene: TRBV28
abundance: few
CDR3aa: CASSLTPQVQETQYF
CDR3nt: TGTGCCAGCAGTTTGACGCCACAGGTACAAGAGACCCAGTACTTC

d_gene: NA
j_gene: TRBJ2-3
v_gene: TRBV2
abundance: few
CDR3aa: CASSEATDTQYF
CDR3nt: TGTGCCAGCAGTGAAGCTACAGATACGCAGTATTTT

d_gene: TRBD1
j_gene: TRBJ1-5
v_gene: TRBV30
abundance: few
CDR3aa: CAWSSETGYQPQHF
CDR3nt: TGTGCCTGGAGTTCAGAGACAGGGTACCAGCCCCAGCATTTT

d_gene: NA
j_gene: TRBJ2-7
v_gene: TRBV3-1
abundance: few
CDR3aa: CASSQYTGGEQYF
CDR3nt: TGTGCCAGCAGCCAATATACAGGCGGCGAGCAGTACTTC

d_gene: NA
j_gene: TRBJ1-1
v_gene: TRBV20-1
abundance: NA
CDR3aa: CSARNPFMVIGTEAFF
CDR3nt: TGCAGTGCCCGGAACCCTTTTATGGTTATCGGCACTGAAGCTTTCTTT

d_gene: NA
j_gene: TRBJ1-2
v_gene: TRBV11-2
abundance: NA
CDR3aa: CASSLDMRLYGYTF
CDR3nt: TGTGCCAGCAGCTTAGATATGCGGCTCTATGGCTACACCTTC

d_gene: NA
j_gene: TRBJ1-5
v_gene: TRBV10-3
abundance: many
CDR3aa: CAISESDSSNQPQHF
CDR3nt: TGTGCCATCAGTGAATCGGACAGTAGCAATCAGCCCCAGCATTTT

d_gene: NA
j_gene: TRBJ2-3
v_gene: TRBV7-2
abundance: many
CDR3aa: CASSLVSGAVGDTQYF
CDR3nt: TGTGCCAGCAGCTTAGTGTCAGGGGCGGTAGGAGATACGCAGTATTTT

d_gene: NA
j_gene: TRBJ1-6
v_gene: TRBV6-1
abundance: NA
CDR3aa: CASSGDGNSPLHF
CDR3nt: TGTGCCAGCAGTGGAGACGGAAATTCACCCCTCCACTTT

d_gene: TRBD2
j_gene: TRBJ2-3
v_gene: TRBV12-3/TRBV12-4
abundance: NA
CDR3aa: CASSFSGPGVDTQYF
CDR3nt: TGTGCCAGCAGTTTTAGCGGGCCCGGGGTGGATACGCAGTATTTT

d_gene: NA
j_gene: TRBJ2-6
v_gene: TRBV5-1
abundance: NA
CDR3aa: CASSSQGASGANVLTF
CDR3nt: TGCGCCAGCAGCTCGCAGGGCGCTTCTGGGGCCAACGTCCTGACTTTC

d_gene: NA
j_gene: TRBJ1-3
v_gene: TRBV9
abundance: NA
CDR3aa: CASSVGNTIYF
CDR3nt: TGTGCCAGCAGCGTAGGGAACACCATATATTTT

d_gene: NA
j_gene: TRBJ2-2
v_gene: TRBV24-1
abundance: once
CDR3aa: CATSDRATGELFF
CDR3nt: TGTGCCACCAGTGACCGGGCTACCGGGGAGCTGTTTTTT

d_gene: NA
j_gene: TRBJ2-5
v_gene: TRBV9
abundance: few
CDR3aa: CASSVDPAGIKETLYF
CDR3nt: TGTGCCAGCAGCGTAGACCCGGCGGGGATAAAAGAGACCCTGTACTTC

d_gene: NA
j_gene: TRBJ2-7
v_gene: TRBV5-5
abundance: NA
CDR3aa: CASSFSEYEQYF
CDR3nt: TGTGCCAGCAGCTTCTCAGAATACGAGCAGTACTTC

d_gene: TRBD1
j_gene: TRBJ1-2
v_gene: TRBV6-5
abundance: many
CDR3aa: CASSDRGDSANYGYTF
CDR3nt: TGTGCCAGCAGTGACAGGGGGGATTCAGCTAACTATGGCTACACCTTC

d_gene: NA
j_gene: TRBJ2-2
v_gene: TRBV9
abundance: few
CDR3aa: CASSVTGAHGELFF
CDR3nt: TGTGCCAGCAGCGTAACCGGGGCGCACGGGGAGCTGTTTTTT

d_gene: NA
j_gene: TRBJ2-2
v_gene: TRBV5-1
abundance: many
CDR3aa: CASSLGGSDTGELFF
CDR3nt: TGCGCCAGCAGCTTGGGGGGGTCGGACACCGGGGAGCTGTTTTTT

d_gene: TRBD2
j_gene: TRBJ2-1
v_gene: TRBV12-3/TRBV12-4
abundance: NA
CDR3aa: CAAGVSGGFLSYNEQFF
CDR3nt: TGTGCCGCCGGGGTTAGCGGGGGCTTTTTATCCTACAATGAGCAGTTCTTC

d_gene: NA
j_gene: TRBJ2-2
v_gene: TRBV24-1
abundance: NA
CDR3aa: CATSDYKRHGELFF
CDR3nt: TGTGCCACCAGTGATTATAAGCGACACGGGGAGCTGTTTTTT